Presented here are 10 T cell receptor beta chains from one specimen sequenced in a study of vaccination and CD4 T cells after COVID-19. Sequenced with the Oncomine TCR Beta short-read assay was DNA taken from cultured CD4+ T cells. TCRdb analysed the PCR reads with MiXCR anew, one entry per CDR3 protein. The sample contains about 17,000 distinct CDR3 sequences, less than 35% of which appear only once. The antigens for these receptors are not known. Treatment indicated: roughly ten-day PBMC culture with coronavirus spike peptide pools or control peptides (ViraFEST assay). The sequenced sample consisted of cultured CD4+ T cells from blood. These receptors came from a human donor with COVID-19.

The rearrangement uses TRBV30 and TRBJ2-1; unclear D gene. The V end was cut by 3 bases, the J end by 2 bases, with 8 bases between. Germline loops: CDR1 GTSNPN, CDR2 SVGIG (reference sequence). CDR3 length: 13 amino acids. The CDR3 bases are TGTGCCTGGAGCAGCGACCCCTACAATGAGCAGTTCTTC. This encodes CAWSSDPYNEQFF.

In its sample, this clonotype was seen a few times. V is TRBV7-3 and J is TRBJ2-2; possibly TRBD1 for D (6 bases). Germline V gene data show CDR1 as SGHTA and CDR2 as FQGTGA. The CDR3 runs to 17 residues. V shed 1 base and J shed 2 bases, with 14 bases lying between them. CDR3 in amino acids: CASSLNPPGHNTGELFF. CDR3 in DNA: TGTGCCAGCAGCTTAAACCCCCCGGGACACAACACCGGGGAGCTGTTTTTT.

The chain couples TRBV9 to TRBJ2-6; tentatively, D is TRBD1 or TRBD2 (6 bases each). Trimming stripped 0 bases from V and 4 bases from J, with 11 bases between. The germline V gene has CDR1 SGDLS and CDR2 YYNGEE. This CDR3 contains 16 residues. The CDR3 nucleotides are TGTGCCAGCAGCGTAGTAGGAGGGACAGGGGCCAACGTCCTGACTTTC. Translating it yields CASSVVGGTGANVLTF.

The V gene is TRBV27, the J gene TRBJ2-1, with D possibly matching TRBD1 (6 bases). Germline V gene lookup returns CDR1 MNHEY and CDR2 SMNVEV (reference sequence). Trimming cost V 5 bases and J 5 bases, with 13 bases left between them. The CDR3 is 14 residues long. CDR3 nucleotide sequence: TGTGCCAGCAGTCCGAGGGGGTTCGACAATGAGCAGTTCTTC. Its translation is CASSPRGFDNEQFF.

This clonotype was observed once. The chain combines TRBV14 with TRBJ2-3; unclear D gene. The germline V gene has CDR1 SGHDN and CDR2 FVKESK. The CDR3 loop spans 13 amino acids. Between the trimmed V and J ends, which lost 4 bases and 2 bases, there was a span of 7 bases. CDR3 DNA sequence: TGTGCCAGCAGCCCCACTTTCACAGATACGCAGTATTTT. The encoded protein is CASSPTFTDTQYF.

The chain links TRBV10-3 to TRBJ2-2, with 12 bases identical to TRBD2. CDR1 is ENHRY, CDR2 SYGVKD, per germline. V lost 5 bases and J lost 0; bases outside the gene matches: 16. The CDR3 runs 21 residues. CDR3 sequence: CAISPALKTSGGPANTGELFF. The CDR3 nucleotides are TGTGCCATCAGTCCTGCCCTTAAGACTAGCGGGGGACCCGCGAACACCGGGGAGCTGTTTTTT.

This clonotype was detected once. V usage is TRBV6-5 and J usage is TRBJ2-7; either TRBD1 or TRBD2 may fit D (5 bases each). CDR1 and CDR2 (germline): MNHEY, SVGAGI. V was cut by 0 bases and J by 6 bases, with 12 bases left in between. The CDR3 totals 14 residues. The CDR3 DNA reads TGTGCCAGCAGTTACTCGAGGGGTTTTAGCGAGCAGTACTTC. Its translation is CASSYSRGFSEQYF.

The rearrangement uses TRBV20-1 and TRBJ2-5; TRBD1 matches at 8 bases. V shed 4 bases and J 5 bases; nucleotides not matched to a gene: 12. CDR1 DFQATT and CDR2 SNEGSKA come from the germline V gene (reference sequence). CDR3 length equals 15 residues. The CDR3 region has the DNA TGCAGTGCTACCTACGTATCGAACAGGGGGGAGACCCAGTACTTC. It is translated as CSATYVSNRGETQYF.

The rearrangement joins TRBV19 to TRBJ1-2; 11 bases fit TRBD1. V gave up 6 bases and J gave up 7 bases; unmatched junction bases: 13. CDR3 size: 16 residues. The germline gives CDR1 LNHDA, CDR2 SQIVND (reference sequence). CDR3 protein: CASSLGGPGQGVGYTF. DNA of the CDR3: TGTGCCAGTAGCCTGGGGGGACCGGGACAGGGGGTTGGCTACACCTTC. Complete variable domain (other parts from reference TRBV19 and TRBJ1-2): DGGITQSPKYLFRKEGQNVTLSCEQNLNHDAMYWYRQDPGQGLRLIYYSQIVNDFQKGDIAEGYSVSREKKESFPLTVTSAQKNPTAFYLCASSLGGPGQGVGYTFGSGTRLTVV.

The V and J genes are TRBV18 and TRBJ1-5, with D uncertain. The V end lost 1 base, the J end lost 2 bases, and 9 bases lay between the germline ends. CDR3 length: 15 residues. Germline-derived CDR1 and CDR2 are KGHSH and LQKENI. CDR3 nucleotides: TGTGCCAGCTCACCACGCGGCGGCGGCAATCAGCCCCAGCATTTT. Translating gives CASSPRGGGNQPQHF.